The clone carrying this TCR beta chain has a handful of counts. The antigen is unknown. The CDR3 extends over 12 amino acids. In germline, CDR1 is SGHRS, CDR2 YFSETQ. The V gene lost 6 bases and the J gene lost 10 bases, with 11 bases spanning the gap. In the PCR, 60 Vbeta and 13 Jbeta primers were used. Sequencing was performed with immunoSEQ multiplex PCR; in TCRdb, only in-frame clones are kept and a portion is missing. Of roughly 200,000 clones listed, 65% to 80% are singletons. This sample is part of a study of cytomegalovirus exposure and HLA in healthy donors. Whole-study results and caveats: For most TCR beta V segments, an earlier analysis put the productive rate at about 87% or about 30% of the time. Some TCR beta chains (roughly 160 of them) were listed as cytomegalovirus-associated.

The sequenced sample consisted of PBMCs. The chain employs TRBV5-1 and TRBJ1-6; D is possibly TRBD1 (5 bases). This TCR was sampled from a woman aged 40-49 years in good health and CMV-seronegative. CDR3 amino acids: CASTPGWSPLHF. The CDR3 nucleotides are TGCGCCAGCACGCCAGGGTGGTCACCCCTCCACTTT.